These 6 T cell receptor beta chains were all obtained from the same sample, sequenced in a study of blood T cell repertoires in COVID-19. Clones were read by immunoSEQ multiplex PCR, and TCRdb kept only the in-frame ones, dropping some. In the table there are approximately 200,000 clones, roughly nine tenths of which are singletons. Specimen: PBMCs or T cells enriched from blood (not recorded which). These receptors came from a man between 25 and 39 years old who had recovered from COVID-19.

V and J are TRBV5-5 and TRBJ2-3; 7 positions match TRBD1. This CDR3 contains 13 residues. The V gene end was trimmed by 5 bases and the J gene end by 2 bases; junction bases not matched to a gene: 2. Germline CDR1 and CDR2: SGHKS and YYEKEE (reference sequence). CDR3: CASRQGDTDTQYF. The CDR3 DNA sequence: TGTGCCAGCAGGCAGGGGGACACAGATACGCAGTATTTT.

The chain joins TRBV7-3 to TRBJ2-5, with TRBD2 as a possible D gene (5 bases). CDR1 SGHTA and CDR2 FQGTGA come from the germline V gene. Between the trimmed V and J ends, which lost 3 bases and 7 bases, there was a span of 15 bases. The CDR3 is 14 residues long. CDR3 sequence reads: CASSLDSGVGTQYF. The DNA for the CDR3 is TGTGCCAGCAGCTTGGACTCCGGGGTGGGGACCCAGTACTTC.

This chain links TRBV3-1 (or the pseudogene TRBV3-2) with TRBJ2-5, with 11 bases that match TRBD1. Germline CDR1 LGHDT, CDR2 YNNKEL (reference sequence). This CDR3 spans 16 amino acids. The trim removed 3 bases at V and 2 bases at J, leaving 5 bases unmatched. CDR3 coding DNA: TGTGCCAGCAGCCAGGATGGGACAGGGGGTCAAGAGACCCAGTACTTC. Translation gives CASSQDGTGGQETQYF.

The count of this clone is one. The chain couples TRBV7-7 to TRBJ2-2; 7 bases line up with TRBD2. The CDR3 totals 17 residues. V shed 4 bases, J shed 1 base, and the junction held 9 bases outside the gene matches. Germline V gene sequence: CDR1 SSHAT, CDR2 FNYEAQ (reference sequence). CDR3 DNA sequence: TGTGCCAGCAGCTCCAGCGGGACCCTGATGAACACCGGGGAGCTGTTTTTT. It translates to CASSSSGTLMNTGELFF.

This chain joins TRBV7-9 and TRBJ2-5; the match to TRBD2 covers 8 bases. The trim removed 5 bases at V and 5 bases at J, leaving 16 bases unmatched. CDR3 length equals 17 residues. Germline CDR1 is SEHNR and CDR2 is FQNEAQ (reference sequence). CDR3 region: CASSPQTGGRGKETQYF. As DNA, the CDR3 is TGTGCCAGCAGCCCGCAAACGGGGGGGCGAGGGAAGGAGACCCAGTACTTC.

The CDR3 sequence is CASSFQGRGKKLFF. The CDR3 DNA follows: TGTGCCAGCAGCTTCCAAGGGAGGGGGAAAAAACTGTTTTTT. This sequence joins TRBV7-9 and TRBJ1-4; D possibly corresponds to TRBD1 (6 bases). The CDR3 sequence is 14 residues long. Germline V gene data show CDR1 as SEHNR and CDR2 as FQNEAQ (reference sequence). V lost 3 bases, J lost 9 bases, and 14 bases lay in between.